The T cell receptor (beta chain) described here comes from a study of OX40 agonist ivuxolimab in advanced cancers. Study at large: Three patients responded partially, comprising one with hepatocellular carcinoma and two with cutaneous melanoma.

Some clones are missing from TCRdb's copy, which holds only in-frame ones; the method was immunoSEQ multiplex PCR. This table holds roughly 18,000 clones, just under 75% found once. The germline V gene has CDR1 SNHLY and CDR2 FYNNEI. This CDR3 is 12 amino acids long. Trimming removed 10 bases at V and 4 bases at J, with 10 bases between. The sample in question was CD4+ or CD8+ T cells sorted from blood, obtained in a trial of the OX40 agonist ivuxolimab. This clonotype was obtained from an adult with an advanced solid tumor such as melanoma, head and neck, liver or kidney cancer. This rearrangement joins TRBV2 to TRBJ2-2; D gene ambiguous. The CDR3 loop is CAIIHSTGELFF. CDR3 DNA sequence: TGTGCCATCATACACAGCACCGGGGAGCTGTTTTTT.